The clone carrying this T cell receptor beta chain was observed a handful of times. Its matching antigen is unknown. TCRdb fed the 5' RACE reads into MiXCR, producing one record per CDR3 protein. Among 92,000 or so distinct CDR3 sequences listed, about 13% were seen once. The data were taken from a study of T-cell memory formation after mild COVID-19. Study-level findings and limits: The study found balanced CD4/CD8 in clones contracting day 15 to 85 and a CD4+ lean in later expanders. The CD4+ clones that contracted clustered mainly within CM and EM, and the CD8+ clones concentrated in EMRA.

The CDR3 sequence is 11 residues long. With 9 bases removed from V and 4 bases from J, the gap between germline ends came to 7 bases. CDR1 KGHDR and CDR2 SFDVKD come from the germline V gene. V gene TRBV24-1 combines with J gene TRBJ2-3; D remains ambiguous. Sequencing input: PBMCs or a T cell subset sorted from them (not recorded which). The TCR was taken from an adult woman who had mild COVID-19 (a few samples of this study predate the infection). Cell type and time point are not known. The CDR3 DNA sequence: TGTGCCACCGGACGATCAGATACGCAGTATTTT. This translates into CATGRSDTQYF.